A single sample gave rise to the 11 T cell receptor beta chains below, sequenced in a study of CD8 T cells in Susac syndrome. RNA in amounts of roughly 0.5 to 1 ug was reverse transcribed with random hexamers. TCRdb re-derived calls from the immunoSEQ multiplex PCR reads in MiXCR, one entry per CDR3 protein. The sample contains about 240,000 distinct CDR3 sequences, about 96% of which appear only once. The sequencing input was CD4+ T cells from PBMCs. The source of these receptors is a human donor with Susac syndrome.

The chain combines TRBV7-2 with TRBJ2-5; 9 bases match TRBD2. Germline V gene data show CDR1 as SGHTA and CDR2 as FQGNSA. V lost 4 bases, J lost 4 bases, and 7 bases stayed unmatched. This CDR3 comprises 15 residues. The DNA of the CDR3 is TGTGCCAGCAGCTCGGCCGGCGGGAGGGGAGAGACCCAGTACTTC. This encodes CASSSAGGRGETQYF. The full variable domain, rest sourced from reference TRBV7-2 and TRBJ2-5, is GAGVSQSPSNKVTEKGKDVELRCDPISGHTALYWYRQSLGQGLEFLIYFQGNSAPDKSGLPSDRFSAERTGGSVSTLTIQRTQQEDSAVYLCASSSAGGRGETQYFGPGTRLLVL.

The genes are TRBV28 and TRBJ2-1; TRBD1 is a possible D gene (6 bases). This CDR3 contains 17 residues. Per the germline V gene, CDR1 is MDHEN and CDR2 is SYDVKM. The V and J ends lost 2 bases and 10 bases respectively, with 24 bases between them. The CDR3 region has the DNA TGTGCCAGCAGTTTACTCCTCCGTGCAGGGGCGGATGGGGAGCAGTTCTTC. Translating it yields CASSLLLRAGADGEQFF.

The count of this clonotype is one. CDR3 DNA: TGTGCCAGCAAGGAAACAGATAGCAATCAGCCCCAGCATTTT. Protein product: CASKETDSNQPQHF. The V gene is TRBV27, the J gene TRBJ1-5; D not certain. From germline, CDR1 is MNHEY and CDR2 SMNVEV (reference sequence). V was clipped by 7 bases and J by 0 bases, with 10 bases between them. This CDR3 is built from 14 residues.

The CDR3 loop reads CSAPPPSGKETQYF. The CDR3 nucleotides are TGCAGTGCTCCGCCCCCTAGCGGGAAAGAGACCCAGTACTTC. This chain connects TRBV20-1 to TRBJ2-5; 9 nucleotides match TRBD2. The V gene end was trimmed by 5 bases and the J gene end by 3 bases; junction bases not matched to a gene: 7. Germline V gene sequence: CDR1 DFQATT, CDR2 SNEGSKA (reference sequence). The CDR3 is 14 residues long.

V gene TRBV29-1 combines with J gene TRBJ2-1; TRBD2 might be the D (5 bases). V was trimmed by 6 bases and J by 1 base, leaving 16 bases between them. In germline, CDR1 is SQVTM, CDR2 ANQGSEA. The CDR3 consists of 15 residues. CDR3: CSVPDPTGSYNEQFF. The CDR3 region has the DNA TGCAGCGTACCGGACCCCACGGGGTCCTACAATGAGCAGTTCTTC.

The chain has TRBV7-9 and TRBJ2-7; 8 nucleotides line up with TRBD1. Germline V gene sequence: CDR1 SEHNR, CDR2 FQNEAQ (reference sequence). J gave up 1 base and V 6 bases, and 11 bases lay outside the gene matches. This CDR3 comprises 16 residues. CDR3 sequence (DNA): TGTGCCAGCAGGGCAGGGGGCAGCAAGGCATCCTACGAGCAGTACTTC. It yields the protein CASRAGGSKASYEQYF.

This clonotype came up a few times. The chain joins TRBV5-6 to TRBJ2-5; D gene uncertain. This CDR3 spans 13 amino acids. The V gene's germline CDR1 is SGHDT and CDR2 YYEEEE. V was trimmed by 0 bases and J by 0 bases, leaving 3 bases between them. DNA of the CDR3: TGTGCCAGCAGCTTGGGGGACCAAGAGACCCAGTACTTC. Amino acid sequence: CASSLGDQETQYF. The full variable domain, rest sourced from reference TRBV5-6 and TRBJ2-5, is DAGVTQSPTHLIKTRGQQVTLRCSPKSGHDTVSWYQQALGQGPQFIFQYYEEEERQRGNFPDRFSGHQFPNYSSELNVNALLLGDSALYLCASSLGDQETQYFGPGTRLLVL.

V and J are TRBV30 and TRBJ1-2; a possible D gene is TRBD1 (6 bases). CDR3 size: 16 residues. CDR1 and CDR2 from the germline V gene are GTSNPN and SVGIG (reference sequence). V gave up 2 bases and J gave up 0 bases, with 16 bases separating them. For the CDR3, the DNA is TGTGCCTGGAGTCTCGAAAGAGGGGGTTCTAACTATGGCTACACCTTC. This translates into CAWSLERGGSNYGYTF.

This clonotype was seen a single time. The genes are TRBV20-1 and TRBJ2-1, with 7 bases fitting TRBD2. CDR1 and CDR2 (germline): DFQATT, SNEGSKA (reference sequence). The CDR3 sequence is 13 residues long. Trimming at V came to 8 bases and at J to 4 bases, leaving 8 bases not matched to a gene. CDR3 amino acids: CSPSVGGYNEQFF. The CDR3 DNA reads as TGCAGTCCTTCAGTGGGGGGGTACAATGAGCAGTTCTTC.

The V call is TRBV15, the J call TRBJ1-2; maybe TRBD1 (6 bases). This CDR3 has 14 amino acids. Germline loops: CDR1 LNHNV, CDR2 YYDKDF (reference sequence). V shed 1 base and J shed 8 bases, with 14 bases lying between them. The chain's CDR3 is CATSRVTEQGGYTF. The CDR3 DNA follows: TGTGCCACCAGCAGAGTTACCGAACAGGGCGGCTACACCTTC.

The chain recombines TRBV14 with TRBJ2-2; 9 bases are shared with TRBD1. The CDR3 consists of 18 residues. From germline, CDR1 is SGHDN and CDR2 FVKESK. V lost 0 bases and J lost 6; bases outside the gene matches: 11. The CDR3 here is CASSQELRGTGSPGELFF. DNA for the CDR3: TGTGCCAGCAGCCAAGAATTACGCGGGACAGGGTCTCCCGGGGAGCTGTTTTTT.